One and the same sample provided the 26 T cell receptor beta chains below, sequenced in a study of human CD8 memory T cell subsets (dated by TCRdb to about 2020). Instrument used: NextSeq 550. A Human TCR Profiling Kit was used to prepare UMI-labeled 5' RACE TCRbeta libraries. With the reads reprocessed by TCRdb, a single entry stands for each CDR3 protein sequence and no DNA is reported. This sample's table has entries for about 6,000 distinct CDR3 sequences. The ten largest clones represent 28% of the sample. The source material was CD8+ effector memory T cells (TEM) sorted from PBMCs. The cell subset or site tag for this specimen amounts to: effector memory CD8 T cells, CCR7- CD45RO+ CD95+. These receptors originate from a human donor in good health.

V gene TRBV6-1 combines with J gene TRBJ2-7; TCRdb returns TRBD1, unconfirmable since there is no DNA. In germline, CDR1 is MNHNS, CDR2 SASEGT. This CDR3 contains 15 residues. The CDR3 here is CASSEYRGSSYEQYF.

The J gene is TRBJ2-3, the V gene TRBV14. This CDR3 contains 14 residues. Germline CDR1 reads SGHDN; CDR2 reads FVKESK. The CDR3 spells CASSQDGLGDTQYF. The full variable domain, in which reference TRBV14 and TRBJ2-3 provide the parts outside the CDR3, is EAGVTQFPSHSVIEKGQTVTLRCDPISGHDNLYWYRRVMGKEIKFLLHFVKESKQDESGMPNNRFLAERTGGTYSTLKVQPAELEDSGVYFCASSQDGLGDTQYFGPGTRLTVL.

The V and J genes are TRBV9 and TRBJ2-7; TCRdb indicates TRBD1, and absent DNA this call remains unverified. Germline V lookup: CDR1 SGDLS, CDR2 YYNGEE. The CDR3 extends over 13 amino acids. CDR3 region: CASSDIPLGEQYF. Variable domain in full (rest from reference TRBV9 and TRBJ2-7): DSGVTQTPKHLITATGQRVTLRCSPRSGDLSVYWYQQSLDQGLQFLIQYYNGEERAKGNILERFSAQQFPDLHSELNLSSLELGDSALYFCASSDIPLGEQYFGPGTRLTVT.

According to its frequency, this clonotype is medium-sized. V is TRBV27 and J is TRBJ1-2; TCRdb calls TRBD1, which cannot be checked without DNA. The germline V gene encodes CDR1 MNHEY and CDR2 SMNVEV (reference sequence). CDR3 length equals 12 residues. This chain's CDR3 is CASRAGGHGYTF.

This clonotype registers medium-sized (0.01 to 0.1%) by frequency. V is TRBV12-3 or TRBV12-4 and J is TRBJ2-7. This CDR3 contains 15 residues. CDR3 in amino acids: CASSLDDRGSYEQYF.

The chain recombines TRBV7-2 with TRBJ2-7; TCRdb picks TRBD2, but there is no DNA to check that call. The CDR3 is 18 residues long. Germline lookup yields CDR1 SGHTA and CDR2 FQGNSA. CDR3: CASSSGLAGVTYSYEQYF.

The chain joins TRBV20-1 to TRBJ2-2; TCRdb outputs TRBD1, but without DNA this stays unchecked. The germline V gene encodes CDR1 DFQATT and CDR2 SNEGSKA (reference sequence). The CDR3 covers 13 residues. The CDR3 sequence is CSAADRDAGELFF.

The chain is built from TRBV20-1 and TRBJ2-7; absent DNA, TCRdb's TRBD2 call cannot be checked. Germline V gene sequence: CDR1 DFQATT, CDR2 SNEGSKA (reference sequence). The CDR3 runs to 18 residues. The CDR3 loop is CSARAREGLAGQTYEQYF.

The chain recombines TRBV7-9 with TRBJ2-7; TCRdb names TRBD1, which stays unverified in the absence of DNA. The CDR3 sequence is 14 residues long. Germline V gives CDR1 SEHNR, CDR2 FQNEAQ (reference sequence). The CDR3 spells CASSLDRVAYEQYF.

The gene calls are TRBV27 and TRBJ2-1; lacking DNA, the TRBD1 call made by TCRdb goes unchecked. Germline loops: CDR1 MNHEY, CDR2 SMNVEV (reference sequence). The CDR3 is made up of 15 amino acids. The CDR3: CASSLVAGAGSRQFF.

The genes are TRBV10-3 and TRBJ2-1; TCRdb gives TRBD1 as the D gene, but with no DNA this cannot be confirmed. CDR3 length: 17 residues. The germline V gene has CDR1 ENHRY and CDR2 SYGVKD. The CDR3 loop reads CAISETGTGGQYNEQFF.

According to its frequency, this clonotype is medium-sized. The chain joins TRBV3-1 to TRBJ2-1; as DNA is missing, the TRBD1 call by TCRdb cannot be tested. This CDR3 has 16 amino acids. Germline CDR1 is LGHDT and CDR2 is YNNKEL (reference sequence). Here the CDR3 reads CASSQTTGFSYNEQFF.

This clonotype shows up as medium-sized by frequency. The chain couples TRBV5-5 to TRBJ1-1. In germline, CDR1 is SGHKS, CDR2 YYEKEE (reference sequence). The length of the CDR3 is 14 residues. CDR3 sequence reads: CASSLADGSTEAFF.

This chain connects TRBV24-1 to TRBJ2-1; TCRdb reports TRBD2, a call that lacks DNA to check it against. The germline V gene has CDR1 KGHDR and CDR2 SFDVKD. The CDR3 extends over 15 amino acids. The CDR3 region is CATSDGLAPGNEQFF.

This sequence joins TRBV30 and TRBJ1-3. The CDR3 consists of 13 residues. In germline, CDR1 is GTSNPN, CDR2 SVGIG (reference sequence). The CDR3 spells CAWSSSSGNTIYF. Looking up the rest from reference TRBV30 and TRBJ1-3 gives the full variable domain: SQTIHQWPATLVQPVGSPLSLECTVEGTSNPNLYWYRQAAGRGLQLLFYSVGIGQISSEVPQNLSASRPQDRQFILSSKKLLLSDSGFYLCAWSSSSGNTIYFGEGSWLTVV.

The genes are TRBV6-5 and TRBJ2-7. The length of the CDR3 is 13 residues. Germline CDR1 and CDR2: MNHEY and SVGAGI. The CDR3 protein is CASSYVRNHEQYF.

The V gene is TRBV29-1, the J gene TRBJ2-3. The length of the CDR3 is 13 residues. Per germline, CDR1 SQVTM and CDR2 ANQGSEA. CDR3 region: CSVEAINADTQYF.

This clonotype ranks as medium-sized in terms of frequency. J is TRBJ1-6 and V is TRBV7-6. CDR3 length: 12 residues. The germline gives CDR1 SGHVS, CDR2 FNYEAQ. The CDR3 here is CASSSRNSPLHF.

By frequency, this clonotype is medium-sized. J is TRBJ1-1 and V is TRBV12-3 or TRBV12-4; TCRdb designates TRBD1, a call that cannot be tested without DNA. CDR3 length: 12 residues. CDR3 in amino acids: CASSDRVAEAFF.

By frequency, this clonotype is medium-sized (0.01 to 0.1%). This chain connects TRBV15 to TRBJ2-1; TCRdb lists TRBD1, though no DNA is available to test this call. This CDR3 is built from 16 residues. The germline V gene has CDR1 LNHNV and CDR2 YYDKDF (reference sequence). The CDR3 is CATSIAPGRGGNEQFF. The entire variable domain, with the rest obtained from reference TRBV15 and TRBJ2-1, is as follows: DAMVIQNPRYQVTQFGKPVTLSCSQTLNHNVMYWYQQKSSQAPKLLFHYYDKDFNNEADTPDNFQSRRPNTSFCFLDIRSPGLGDTAMYLCATSIAPGRGGNEQFFGPGTRLTVL.

This clonotype counts as medium-sized by frequency. V and J are TRBV2 and TRBJ2-7; TCRdb picks TRBD2, but there is no DNA to check that call. The CDR3 loop spans 17 amino acids. Germline lookup yields CDR1 SNHLY and CDR2 FYNNEI. CDR3 amino acids: CASSEIGTDLSSYEQYF.

The chain joins TRBV7-9 to TRBJ2-7. This CDR3 has 13 amino acids. CDR1 and CDR2 from the germline V gene are SEHNR and FQNEAQ (reference sequence). CDR3 residues: CASSSGTPYEQYF.

J is TRBJ2-1 and V is TRBV7-8; the TCRdb call, TRBD1, lacks DNA for checking. The CDR3 extends over 17 amino acids. CDR1 and CDR2 (germline): SGHVS, FQNEAQ. CDR3 protein: CASSLFRGGSSYNEQFF.

The chain joins TRBV6-5 to TRBJ2-1; the TCRdb call, TRBD1, lacks DNA for checking. In germline, CDR1 is MNHEY, CDR2 SVGAGI. CDR3 length equals 14 residues. CDR3 in amino acids: CASSGRDRGNEQFF.

The chain's CDR3 is CASSPSSFSGANVLTF. The genes are TRBV28 and TRBJ2-6; TCRdb's assignment of TRBD2 cannot be checked, as there is no DNA. The CDR3 is 16 residues long. Germline V gene lookup returns CDR1 MDHEN and CDR2 SYDVKM.

J is TRBJ2-7 and V is TRBV4-2; the D gene TCRdb calls, TRBD2, cannot be checked with no DNA. The CDR3 loop spans 17 amino acids. Germline CDR1 LGHNA, CDR2 YNFKEQ. This CDR3 is CASSRGLAGDIGYEQYF.